This T cell receptor (beta chain) was sequenced for a study of cytomegalovirus exposure and HLA in healthy donors. In the study overall: There were fewer than 130 million unique TCR beta sequences, drawn from roughly 200 million T cells, in an earlier analysis.

Germline V gene data show CDR1 as SGHKS and CDR2 as YYEKEE (reference sequence). V shed 4 bases and J 3 bases; nucleotides not matched to a gene: 3. This CDR3 comprises 13 residues. The study's findings and limits: Exclusion applied to some V segments, including TRBV6-2 and TRBV6-3, as they were indistinguishable. CMV serostatus was the sole immune exposure data available. Most TCR sequences were seen very rarely across donors, but some public TCRs occurred in many.

About this clone itself: Its antigen is unidentified.

The PCR employed 60 Vbeta primers together with 13 Jbeta primers. Assay used: immunoSEQ multiplex PCR; TCRdb lists only in-frame clones, some missing. The profile shows about 150,000 clones, almost 85% of them singletons. The receptor's source is a boy younger than 10 in good health and CMV-seronegative. The chain links TRBV5-5 to TRBJ1-2; TRBD1 matches 7 bases. What was sequenced was PBMCs. CDR3 in amino acids: CASSQQGYYGYTF. The CDR3 DNA sequence: TGTGCCAGCAGCCAACAGGGGTACTATGGCTACACCTTC.